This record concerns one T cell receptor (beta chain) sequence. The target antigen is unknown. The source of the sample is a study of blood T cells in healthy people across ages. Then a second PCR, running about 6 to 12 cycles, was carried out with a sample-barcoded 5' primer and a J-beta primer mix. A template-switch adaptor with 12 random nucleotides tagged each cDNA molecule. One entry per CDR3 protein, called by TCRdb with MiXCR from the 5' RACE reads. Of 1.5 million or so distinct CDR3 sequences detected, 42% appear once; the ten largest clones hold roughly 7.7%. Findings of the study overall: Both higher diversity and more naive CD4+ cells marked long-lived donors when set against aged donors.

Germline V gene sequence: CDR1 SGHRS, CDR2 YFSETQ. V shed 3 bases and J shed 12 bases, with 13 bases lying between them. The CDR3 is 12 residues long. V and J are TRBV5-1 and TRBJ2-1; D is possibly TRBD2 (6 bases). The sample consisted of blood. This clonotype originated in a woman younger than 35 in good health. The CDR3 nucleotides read TGCGCCAGCAGCTCGGAGGGAGCGGCGCAGTTCTTC. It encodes CASSSEGAAQFF.